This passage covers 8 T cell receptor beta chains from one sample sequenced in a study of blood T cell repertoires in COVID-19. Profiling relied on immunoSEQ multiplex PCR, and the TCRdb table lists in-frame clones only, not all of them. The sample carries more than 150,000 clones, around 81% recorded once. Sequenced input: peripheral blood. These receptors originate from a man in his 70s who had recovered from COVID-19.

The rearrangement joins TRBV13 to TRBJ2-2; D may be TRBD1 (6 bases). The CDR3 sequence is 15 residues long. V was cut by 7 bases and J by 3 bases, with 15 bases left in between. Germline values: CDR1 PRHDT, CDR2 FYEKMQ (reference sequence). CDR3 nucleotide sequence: TGTGCCAGCACTAAACAGGGAGCGGACACCGGGGAGCTGTTTTTT. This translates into CASTKQGADTGELFF.

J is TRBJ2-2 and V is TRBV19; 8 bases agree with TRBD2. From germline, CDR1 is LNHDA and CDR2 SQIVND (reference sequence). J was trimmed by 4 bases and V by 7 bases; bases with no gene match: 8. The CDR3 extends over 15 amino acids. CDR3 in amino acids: CASIHIAGRTGELFF. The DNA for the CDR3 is TGTGCCAGTATCCATATAGCGGGACGCACCGGGGAGCTGTTTTTT.

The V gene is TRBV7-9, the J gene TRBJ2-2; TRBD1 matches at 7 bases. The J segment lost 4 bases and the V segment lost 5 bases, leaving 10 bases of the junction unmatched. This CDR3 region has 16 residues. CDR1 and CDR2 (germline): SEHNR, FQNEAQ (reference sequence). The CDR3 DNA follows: TGTGCCAGCAGCCCCCCCGACAGGGAGCCCACCGGGGAGCTGTTTTTT. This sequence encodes CASSPPDREPTGELFF.

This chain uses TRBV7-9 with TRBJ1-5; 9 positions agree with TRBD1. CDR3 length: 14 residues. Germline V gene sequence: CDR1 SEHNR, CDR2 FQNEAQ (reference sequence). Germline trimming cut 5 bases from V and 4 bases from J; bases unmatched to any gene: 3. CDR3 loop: CASSTGTGNQPQHF. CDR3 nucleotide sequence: TGTGCCAGCAGCACCGGGACAGGGAATCAGCCCCAGCATTTT.

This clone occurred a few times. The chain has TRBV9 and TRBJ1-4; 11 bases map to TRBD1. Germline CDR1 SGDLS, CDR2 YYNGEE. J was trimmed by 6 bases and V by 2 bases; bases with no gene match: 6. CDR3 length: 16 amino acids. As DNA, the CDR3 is TGTGCCAGCAGCGTGGGACAGGGGGTCATGGATGAAAAACTGTTTTTT. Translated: CASSVGQGVMDEKLFF.

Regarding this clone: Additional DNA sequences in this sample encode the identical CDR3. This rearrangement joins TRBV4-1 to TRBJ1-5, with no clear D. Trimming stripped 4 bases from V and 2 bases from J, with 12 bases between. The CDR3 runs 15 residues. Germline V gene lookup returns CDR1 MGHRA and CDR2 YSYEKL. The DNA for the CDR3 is TGCGCCAGCAGCCCCCGGGAAGGAGGCAATCAGCCCCAGCATTTT. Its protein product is CASSPREGGNQPQHF.

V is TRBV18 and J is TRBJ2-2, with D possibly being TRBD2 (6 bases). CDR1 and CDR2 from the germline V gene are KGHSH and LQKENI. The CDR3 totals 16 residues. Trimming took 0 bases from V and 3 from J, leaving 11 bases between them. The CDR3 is CASSPPTSRDTGELFF. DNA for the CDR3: TGTGCCAGCTCACCACCCACTAGCAGGGACACCGGGGAGCTGTTTTTT.

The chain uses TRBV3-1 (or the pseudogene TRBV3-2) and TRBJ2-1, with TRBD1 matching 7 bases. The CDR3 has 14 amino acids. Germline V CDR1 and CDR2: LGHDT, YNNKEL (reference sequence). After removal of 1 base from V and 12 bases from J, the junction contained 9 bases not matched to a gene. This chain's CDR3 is CASSQGVGGTSQFF. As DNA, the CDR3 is TGTGCCAGCAGCCAAGGGGTAGGGGGCACATCGCAGTTCTTC.